The 13 T cell receptor beta chains reported below all come from one sample, sequenced in a study of blood T cell repertoires in COVID-19. Only in-frame clones appear in the TCRdb table, and some are missing; sequencing was by immunoSEQ multiplex PCR. Of roughly 150,000 clones listed, roughly 89% are singletons. The specimen was peripheral blood. All receptors derive from a woman between 65 and 79 years old with COVID-19, enrolled during active disease.

The CDR3 sequence is CASSRDSDTQYF. CDR3 in DNA: TGTGCCAGCAGTCGGGACTCCGATACGCAGTATTTT. The chain couples TRBV2 to TRBJ2-3; possibly TRBD2 for D (6 bases). There are 12 residues in the CDR3. The germline CDR1 and CDR2 sequences are SNHLY and FYNNEI. The V end was cut by 5 bases, the J end by 6 bases, with 9 bases between.

The chain is built from TRBV30 and TRBJ2-1; weak D call: TRBD1 (5 bases). CDR3 length: 12 residues. CDR1 is GTSNPN and CDR2 is SVGIG in the germline V gene (reference sequence). Trimming removed 2 bases at V and 7 bases at J, with 9 bases between. DNA for the CDR3: TGTGCCTGGAGTAGACAGACAAATGAGCAGTTCTTC. Its protein is CAWSRQTNEQFF.

V usage is TRBV2 and J usage is TRBJ1-3, with a possible D match to TRBD1 (5 bases). Per germline, CDR1 SNHLY and CDR2 FYNNEI. This CDR3 comprises 14 residues. V lost 6 bases and J lost 0, with 9 bases in between. The CDR3 sequence: CASSATASGNTIYF. CDR3 DNA sequence: TGTGCCAGCAGCGCGACAGCCTCTGGAAACACCATATATTTT.

V is TRBV15 and J is TRBJ1-2; tentatively, D is TRBD1 (5 bases). V gave up 0 bases and J gave up 8 bases, with 19 bases separating them. Germline CDR1 reads LNHNV; CDR2 reads YYDKDF (reference sequence). This CDR3 comprises 16 residues. The CDR3 loop is CATSRDLSRGAEGYTF. The CDR3 nucleotides read TGTGCCACCAGCAGAGATCTGTCAAGGGGCGCGGAGGGCTACACCTTC.

V usage is TRBV7-9 and J usage is TRBJ2-7, with 10 bases aligning to TRBD2. The germline CDR1 and CDR2 sequences are SEHNR and FQNEAQ (reference sequence). This CDR3 contains 14 residues. V trimming: 5 bases; J trimming: 12 bases; junction bases outside the gene matches: 13. The CDR3 coding sequence is TGTGCCAGCAGCGACGACAGCGGGGGGGCAGGTCCGTACTTC. Its translation is CASSDDSGGAGPYF.

The V call is TRBV28, the J call TRBJ2-1, with 9 bases matching TRBD1. The CDR3 runs 16 residues. After removal of 2 bases from V and 4 bases from J, the junction contained 6 bases not matched to a gene. CDR1 MDHEN and CDR2 SYDVKM come from the germline V gene. The DNA for the CDR3 is TGTGCCAGCAGTTTAGTGGGGACAGGGACGTACAATGAGCAGTTCTTC. Its translation: CASSLVGTGTYNEQFF.

The rearrangement links TRBV5-4 to TRBJ2-7; 7 nucleotides match TRBD1. This CDR3 comprises 14 residues. CDR1 is SGHNT and CDR2 is YYREEE in the germline V gene (reference sequence). V was clipped by 2 bases and J by 9 bases; unmatched bases: 11. CDR3 nucleotide sequence: TGTGCCAGCAGCTTACAGGGGAGTAGAGACGGGCAGTACTTC. Amino acid sequence: CASSLQGSRDGQYF.

This chain links TRBV6-6 with TRBJ2-7; D may be TRBD2 (6 bases). The V gene lost 7 bases and the J gene lost 6 bases, with 13 bases spanning the gap. CDR1 is MNHNY and CDR2 is SVGAGI in the germline V gene (reference sequence). The CDR3 length is 12 residues. The CDR3 region has the DNA TGTGCCAGCACTTGGGGACTGGGCGAGCAGTACTTC. Protein: CASTWGLGEQYF.

The chain has TRBV28 and TRBJ2-7; 10 nucleotides match TRBD1. Germline CDR1 is MDHEN and CDR2 is SYDVKM. With 4 bases clipped from V and 3 bases from J, the junction kept 6 bases outside the gene matches. The CDR3 runs to 15 residues. For the CDR3, the DNA is TGTGCCAGCAGTTCACTCGGGACAGGGGTCTACGAGCAGTACTTC. This translates into CASSSLGTGVYEQYF.

The chain couples TRBV28 to TRBJ2-1, with 11 bases lining up with TRBD2. This CDR3 comprises 15 residues. Germline-derived CDR1 and CDR2 are MDHEN and SYDVKM. After removal of 5 bases from V and 7 bases from J, the junction contained 7 bases not matched to a gene. The CDR3 bases are TGTGCCAGCAGTATTACTAGCGGGGGTAGGAATGAGCAGTTCTTC. Translation gives CASSITSGGRNEQFF.

This chain joins TRBV3-1 (or the pseudogene TRBV3-2) and TRBJ2-2; TRBD2 agrees at 9 bases. CDR3 length equals 18 residues. From germline, CDR1 is LGHDT and CDR2 YNNKEL (reference sequence). With V trimmed by 0 bases and J by 5 bases, 10 bases remained unmatched. The CDR3: CASSQDWLAGSDTGELFF. The DNA of the CDR3 is TGTGCCAGCAGCCAAGATTGGCTAGCGGGGTCAGATACCGGGGAGCTGTTTTTT.

The chain recombines TRBV19 with TRBJ2-5, with 11 bases matching TRBD2. J was trimmed by 1 base and V by 5 bases; bases with no gene match: 3. This CDR3 has 15 amino acids. Per germline, CDR1 LNHDA and CDR2 SQIVND (reference sequence). The CDR3 is CASSLGTSGQETQYF. For the CDR3, the DNA is TGTGCCAGTAGTCTGGGGACTAGCGGCCAAGAGACCCAGTACTTC.

The genes are TRBV6-5 and TRBJ2-2; D gene uncertain. The CDR3 contains 15 residues. CDR1 and CDR2 (germline): MNHEY, SVGAGI. Trimming shortened V by 2 bases and J by 0 bases, and 7 bases separated the two germline ends. Here the CDR3 reads CASSYRTANTGELFF. The CDR3 DNA is TGTGCCAGCAGTTACCGTACGGCGAACACCGGGGAGCTGTTTTTT.